This T cell receptor beta chain derives from a study of Tregs in tolerant kidney transplant recipients. Findings and limits, study-wide: The small number of patients limits these findings pending further validation.

Repertoires were generated with immunoSEQ multiplex PCR, while TCRdb's copy carries only in-frame clones and drops some. The data hold more than 30,000 clones, with approximately 80% observed a single time. Germline V gene sequence: CDR1 SGHNT, CDR2 YYREEE (reference sequence). The CDR3 extends over 16 amino acids. V was clipped by 0 bases and J by 1 base; unmatched bases: 3. This clone has a handful of counts. Its antigen is unidentified. This receptor was identified in a human donor in good health. The V and J genes are TRBV5-4 and TRBJ2-3; 9 bases fit TRBD2. Sequenced: Tregs from blood cultured with allogeneic cells. The CDR3 nucleotides read TGTGCCAGCAGCTTGGGACTAGCGGCACGCACAGATACGCAGTATTTT. Translating gives CASSLGLAARTDTQYF.